Presented here are 17 T cell receptor beta chains from one specimen sequenced in a study of shared clonotypes between healthy human individuals. Clones were sequenced by immunoSEQ multiplex PCR, and TCRdb holds only the in-frame ones, with some missing. The sample yields around 2,000,000 clones, approximately 94% seen once. CD8 cells regarded as naive lacked CD45RO, were positively chosen for CCR7, and omitted terminally differentiated effector memory CD45RA+ cells. Sequencing was performed on naive CD8+ T cells sorted from blood. The receptors were gathered from a man in his late teens or twenties in good health.

The chain's CDR3 is CASHGTGFNQPQHF. The CDR3 nucleotides read TGTGCCAGCCACGGGACAGGATTCAATCAGCCCCAGCATTTT. The rearrangement links TRBV5-6 to TRBJ1-5, with TRBD1 matching 8 bases. The germline gives CDR1 SGHDT, CDR2 YYEEEE. Unmatched junction bases numbered 6, after V lost 7 bases and J lost 3 bases. This CDR3 is built from 14 residues.

This clone appeared a single time. This chain uses TRBV2 with TRBJ2-3, with D perhaps TRBD2 (7 bases). The germline V and J ends were trimmed by 2 bases and 2 bases, with 14 bases remaining between them. Germline CDR1 and CDR2: SNHLY and FYNNEI. This CDR3 comprises 16 residues. In DNA, the CDR3 is TGTGCCAGCAGTGAAATCCGGGGGGCGTTCACAGATACGCAGTATTTT. Protein: CASSEIRGAFTDTQYF.

The CDR3, as DNA: TGTGCCAGCAGCTGGGGGGGCACTGAAGCTTTCTTT. Protein: CASSWGGTEAFF. J is TRBJ1-1 and V is TRBV5-6, with a possible D match to TRBD1 (5 bases). Germline CDR1 SGHDT, CDR2 YYEEEE. V lost 3 bases and J 4 bases, leaving 7 bases between the germline ends. The length of the CDR3 is 12 residues.

The rearrangement links TRBV5-6 to TRBJ1-1; no definite D call. The CDR3 length is 14 residues. The germline CDR1 and CDR2 sequences are SGHDT and YYEEEE. Trimming left V 1 base short and J 3 bases short, with 10 bases between. CDR3 region: CASSLWVRDTEAFF. In nucleotides, the CDR3 is TGTGCCAGCAGCTTGTGGGTGAGGGACACTGAAGCTTTCTTT.

CDR3 nucleotide sequence: TGCGCCAGCAGTGAGGGATTGGGGTATTTTGGACTGTTTTTT. As protein: CASSEGLGYFGLFF. The chain couples TRBV10-2 to TRBJ1-4; D not certain. This CDR3 comprises 14 residues. Germline CDR1 WSHSY, CDR2 SAAADI. V was trimmed by 2 bases and J by 13 bases, leaving 17 bases between them.

The chain combines TRBV7-9 with TRBJ1-2, with TRBD1 matching over 7 bases. Trimming took 2 bases from V and 2 from J; bases not matched to a gene: 5. The CDR3 is 15 residues long. Germline V CDR1 and CDR2: SEHNR, FQNEAQ (reference sequence). Written as DNA, the CDR3 is TGTGCCAGCAGCTTACCCCCGACAGGGAACTATGGCTACACCTTC. It codes for CASSLPPTGNYGYTF.

The chain couples TRBV27 to TRBJ2-5, with D perhaps matching TRBD1 (7 bases). Germline CDR1 and CDR2: MNHEY and SMNVEV (reference sequence). The length of the CDR3 is 14 residues. The V gene lost 2 bases and the J gene lost 3 bases, with 10 bases spanning the gap. CDR3 amino acids: CASSLAGQKETQYF. CDR3 nucleotides: TGTGCCAGCAGTTTAGCGGGACAGAAAGAGACCCAGTACTTC.

The chain links TRBV11-2 to TRBJ2-7; D gene uncertain. CDR1 is SGHAT, CDR2 FQNNGV, per germline. The length of the CDR3 is 14 residues. Trimming took off 4 bases at V and 5 bases at J, with 15 bases between the two ends. DNA for the CDR3: TGTGCCAGCAGCTCTACGGCCCGAGGTAACGAGCAGTACTTC. Residues: CASSSTARGNEQYF.

The chain couples TRBV4-1 to TRBJ2-7, with D unresolved. CDR3 length equals 16 residues. The germline V and J ends were trimmed by 1 base and 0 bases, with 13 bases remaining between them. Germline lookup yields CDR1 MGHRA and CDR2 YSYEKL. CDR3 DNA sequence: TGCGCCAGCAGCCAAGTAACTGGCCAGAGCTCCTACGAGCAGTACTTC. Amino acid sequence: CASSQVTGQSSYEQYF.

A note on this clone: Other DNA variants within this sample encode the same CDR3. The chain joins TRBV27 to TRBJ2-2, with D perhaps being TRBD1 or TRBD2 (5 bases each). V lost 6 bases to trimming and J lost 6 bases, with 11 bases between them. The CDR3 has 13 residues. CDR1 and CDR2 (germline): MNHEY, SMNVEV (reference sequence). The DNA for the CDR3 is TGTGCCAGCAGCTATGGGGGATCCGGGGAGCTGTTTTTT. Its translation is CASSYGGSGELFF.

The chain carries TRBV29-1 and TRBJ1-2, with D unclear. The CDR3 contains 11 residues. Germline CDR1 reads SQVTM; CDR2 reads ANQGSEA. V lost 1 base and J 8 bases, leaving 8 bases between the germline ends. CDR3 sequence: CSVEVDHGYTF. The CDR3 DNA follows: TGCAGCGTTGAAGTCGACCACGGCTACACCTTC.

The chain carries TRBV5-8 and TRBJ2-7; D remains ambiguous. Trimming pared 1 base from V and 6 bases from J, leaving 8 bases between. Per the germline V gene, CDR1 is SGHTS and CDR2 is YDEGEE. The CDR3 runs 12 residues. The CDR3 reads CASSLRLGEQYF. For the CDR3, the DNA is TGTGCCAGCAGCTTGAGGCTTGGCGAGCAGTACTTC.

V and J are TRBV27 and TRBJ1-2; 8 bases map to TRBD1. Trimming cost V 5 bases and J 3 bases; bases outside gene matches: 14. The V gene's germline CDR1 is MNHEY and CDR2 SMNVEV (reference sequence). There are 17 residues in the CDR3. CDR3 bases: TGTGCCAGCAGTGACGGGACAGGACCGTCACCCTACTATGGCTACACCTTC. Translation: CASSDGTGPSPYYGYTF.

Here the CDR3 reads CAWNALASGFYNEQFF. The CDR3 nucleotides are TGTGCCTGGAACGCTCTGGCTAGCGGGTTTTACAATGAGCAGTTCTTC. The genes are TRBV30 and TRBJ2-1; 8 nucleotides line up with TRBD2. The CDR3 has 16 residues. V shed 4 bases, J shed 4 bases, and the junction held 12 bases outside the gene matches. Germline V gene lookup returns CDR1 GTSNPN and CDR2 SVGIG (reference sequence).

This chain uses TRBV7-9 with TRBJ2-2; D is ambiguous. Germline V lookup: CDR1 SEHNR, CDR2 FQNEAQ (reference sequence). The CDR3 is made up of 15 amino acids. With 7 bases removed from V and 1 base from J, the gap between germline ends came to 13 bases. The CDR3 is CASTGQVLNTGELFF. The CDR3, as DNA: TGTGCCAGCACCGGTCAGGTGCTGAACACCGGGGAGCTGTTTTTT.

This sequence joins TRBV5-3 and TRBJ2-2; D possibly corresponds to TRBD2 (6 bases). TRBV5-3 is filed as an ORF, its function uncertain. The V end lost 4 bases, the J end lost 3 bases, and 28 bases lay between the germline ends. This CDR3 region has 20 residues. The CDR3 DNA follows: TGTGCCAGAAGCAAGTCCTACACCGGGACTCTCCCTTGGGACACCGGGGAGCTGTTTTTT. Translated, it gives CARSKSYTGTLPWDTGELFF.

The chain combines TRBV7-9 with TRBJ2-7, with a weak D call TRBD1 (6 bases). CDR1 is SEHNR and CDR2 is FQNEAQ in the germline V gene (reference sequence). The germline V and J ends were trimmed by 5 bases and 8 bases, with 16 bases remaining between them. This CDR3 has 13 residues. The CDR3 DNA sequence: TGTGCCAGCAGCCCGCTCGGACAGCCCCAGCAGTACTTC. Protein product: CASSPLGQPQQYF.